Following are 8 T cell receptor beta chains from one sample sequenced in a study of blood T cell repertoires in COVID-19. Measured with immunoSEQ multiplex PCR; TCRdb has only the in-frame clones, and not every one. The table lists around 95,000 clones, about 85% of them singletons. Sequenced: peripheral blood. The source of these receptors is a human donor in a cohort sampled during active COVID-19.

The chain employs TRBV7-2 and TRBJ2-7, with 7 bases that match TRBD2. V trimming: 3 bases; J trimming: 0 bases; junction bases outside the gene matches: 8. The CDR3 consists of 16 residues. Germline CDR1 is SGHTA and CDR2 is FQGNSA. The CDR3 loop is CASSFMGGRGSYEQYF. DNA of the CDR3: TGTGCCAGCAGCTTTATGGGGGGGAGGGGCTCCTACGAGCAGTACTTC.

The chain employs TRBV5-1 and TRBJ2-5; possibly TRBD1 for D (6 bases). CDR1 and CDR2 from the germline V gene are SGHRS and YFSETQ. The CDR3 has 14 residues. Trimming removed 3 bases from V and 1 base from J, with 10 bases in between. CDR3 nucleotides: TGCGCCAGCAGCTATTCAGGGGTCCAAGAGACCCAGTACTTC. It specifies CASSYSGVQETQYF.

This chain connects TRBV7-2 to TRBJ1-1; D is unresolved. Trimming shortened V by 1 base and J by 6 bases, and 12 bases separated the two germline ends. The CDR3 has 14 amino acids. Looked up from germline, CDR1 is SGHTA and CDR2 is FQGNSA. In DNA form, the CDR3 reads TGTGCCAGCAGCTTAGGAGGAGCTTTGTCTGAAGCTTTCTTT. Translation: CASSLGGALSEAFF.

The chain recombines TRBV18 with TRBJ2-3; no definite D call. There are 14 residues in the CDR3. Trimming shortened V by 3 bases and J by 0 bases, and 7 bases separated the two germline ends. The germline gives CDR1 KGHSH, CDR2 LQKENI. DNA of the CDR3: TGTGCCAGCTCACCGCCACTTAGCACAGATACGCAGTATTTT. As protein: CASSPPLSTDTQYF.

CDR3: CASSLGSGASSYNEQFF. The DNA for the CDR3 is TGTGCCAGCAGCTTGGGTAGCGGGGCGAGCTCCTACAATGAGCAGTTCTTC. This chain links TRBV7-6 with TRBJ2-1; the match to TRBD2 covers 8 bases. The germline CDR1 and CDR2 sequences are SGHVS and FNYEAQ. The length of the CDR3 is 17 residues. After removal of 3 bases from V and 0 bases from J, the junction contained 7 bases not matched to a gene.

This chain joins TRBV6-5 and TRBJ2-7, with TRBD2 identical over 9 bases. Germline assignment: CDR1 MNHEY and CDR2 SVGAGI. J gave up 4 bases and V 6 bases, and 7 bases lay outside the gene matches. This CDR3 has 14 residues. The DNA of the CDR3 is TGTGCCAGCAGAGATAGCGGGAGAGGGTACGAGCAGTACTTC. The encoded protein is CASRDSGRGYEQYF.

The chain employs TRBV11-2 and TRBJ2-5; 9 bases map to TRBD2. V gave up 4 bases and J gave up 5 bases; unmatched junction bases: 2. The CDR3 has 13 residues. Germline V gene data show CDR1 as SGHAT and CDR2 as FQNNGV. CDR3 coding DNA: TGTGCCAGCAGCTACGGACTAGCGGAGACCCAGTACTTC. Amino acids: CASSYGLAETQYF.

The CDR3 coding sequence is TGTGCCAGCAGCTTAGTCGTAGCGGAGGCCTACAATGAGCAGTTCTTC. It translates to CASSLVVAEAYNEQFF. The chain uses TRBV11-2 and TRBJ2-1; D may be TRBD2 (6 bases). Between the trimmed V and J ends, which lost 1 base and 2 bases, there was a span of 12 bases. Germline lookup yields CDR1 SGHAT and CDR2 FQNNGV. This CDR3 is 16 amino acids long.